A single sample gave rise to the 20 T cell receptor beta chains below, sequenced in a study of OX40 agonist ivuxolimab in advanced cancers. Only in-frame clones appear in the TCRdb table, and some are missing; sequencing was by immunoSEQ multiplex PCR. The table records approximately 20,000 clones, roughly 90% of them present only once. The sequences come from CD4+ or CD8+ T cells sorted from blood, collected in a trial of the OX40 agonist ivuxolimab. The receptors derive from an adult with an advanced solid tumor such as melanoma, head and neck, liver or kidney cancer.

This chain uses TRBV2 with TRBJ2-7; 7 nucleotides match TRBD2. Germline values: CDR1 SNHLY, CDR2 FYNNEI. Trimming at V came to 2 bases and at J to 0 bases, leaving 10 bases not matched to a gene. The CDR3 has 17 residues. The CDR3, as DNA: TGTGCCAGCAGTGAAAGTCTAGCGGACTTCACCTCCTACGAGCAGTACTTC. Protein sequence: CASSESLADFTSYEQYF.

There are a few counts of this clone. The gene calls are TRBV6-1 and TRBJ2-3; D uncertain. Trimming removed 1 base from V and 6 bases from J, with 11 bases in between. The CDR3 runs to 14 residues. Per the germline V gene, CDR1 is MNHNS and CDR2 is SASEGT. CDR3: CASSEVAGWDTQYF. The CDR3 DNA reads as TGTGCCAGCAGTGAAGTTGCCGGCTGGGATACGCAGTATTTT.

The chain couples TRBV7-6 to TRBJ1-5; weak D call: TRBD1 (5 bases). Germline loops: CDR1 SGHVS, CDR2 FNYEAQ. The CDR3 is 16 residues long. V was shortened by 5 bases and J by 1 base, with 15 bases between the two germline ends. In DNA, the CDR3 is TGTGCCAGCAGCCCCCGGGGCCGAAGGAGCAATCAGCCCCAGCATTTT. Translation: CASSPRGRRSNQPQHF.

The V call is TRBV27, the J call TRBJ2-1, with D possibly called TRBD1 or TRBD2 (5 bases each). The CDR3 loop spans 19 amino acids. V was clipped by 3 bases and J by 3 bases, with 24 bases between them. CDR1 and CDR2 from the germline V gene are MNHEY and SMNVEV (reference sequence). The CDR3, as DNA: TGTGCCAGCAGTTTTTACCCCGGGACCCCAGGGTGGAACTACAATGAGCAGTTCTTC. It translates to CASSFYPGTPGWNYNEQFF.

The rearrangement uses TRBV4-2 and TRBJ2-7; the D gene is possibly TRBD2 (5 bases). Per germline, CDR1 LGHNA and CDR2 YNFKEQ. The CDR3 loop spans 17 amino acids. Trimming removed 0 bases at V and 0 bases at J, with 15 bases between. DNA for the CDR3: TGTGCCAGCAGCCAAGACTCTATCGGGATAAGCTCCTACGAGCAGTACTTC. It encodes CASSQDSIGISSYEQYF.

The genes are TRBV5-1 and TRBJ2-7; no reliable D call. Germline V gene sequence: CDR1 SGHRS, CDR2 YFSETQ. The CDR3 runs to 13 residues. The V end was cut by 0 bases, the J end by 0 bases, with 4 bases between. This chain's CDR3 is CASSLGASYEQYF. DNA for the CDR3: TGCGCCAGCAGCTTGGGCGCCTCCTACGAGCAGTACTTC.

Comments on this clone: The junction does not match germline at one end; this may be a read error. The gene calls are TRBV5-5 and TRBJ2-7; TRBD1 or TRBD2 may be the D gene (6 bases each). This CDR3 comprises 14 residues. The V gene's germline CDR1 is SGHKS and CDR2 YYEKEE (reference sequence). The CDR3 DNA is TGTGCCAGCAGCCCTAGGGGGGAAGGGTTCGATGTACACTTC. It codes for CASSPRGEGFDVHF.

The J gene is TRBJ2-1, the V gene TRBV27; D is possibly TRBD1 or TRBD2 (5 bases each). This CDR3 contains 15 residues. The germline gives CDR1 MNHEY, CDR2 SMNVEV (reference sequence). V lost 2 bases and J lost 6, with 14 bases in between. CDR3 nucleotide sequence: TGTGCCAGCAGTTTAGGGGACCAGCCGTTCAATGAGCAGTTCTTC. This gives the protein CASSLGDQPFNEQFF.

The chain couples TRBV2 to TRBJ1-6; TRBD1 aligns across 7 bases. The V gene's germline CDR1 is SNHLY and CDR2 FYNNEI. The ends lost 1 base at V and 5 bases at J; junction bases unmatched: 11. The CDR3 consists of 18 residues. The CDR3 DNA follows: TGTGCCAGCAGTGAAGAGGGGGCGGGGGCCCGGGATAATTCACCCCTCCACTTT. As protein: CASSEEGAGARDNSPLHF.

This clone rates as medium-sized. V usage is TRBV7-6 and J usage is TRBJ2-3; 7 nucleotides align to TRBD2. The CDR3 loop spans 12 amino acids. CDR1 is SGHVS and CDR2 is FNYEAQ in the germline V gene. J was trimmed by 5 bases and V by 5 bases; bases with no gene match: 1. CDR3 sequence (DNA): TGTGCCAGCAGCGCGGGGGTAGATACGCAGTATTTT. Encoded protein: CASSAGVDTQYF.

The chain couples TRBV5-4 to TRBJ2-7, with 9 bases aligning to TRBD1. This CDR3 contains 14 residues. Germline V gives CDR1 SGHNT, CDR2 YYREEE (reference sequence). V shed 4 bases, J shed 7 bases, and the junction held 9 bases outside the gene matches. CDR3 sequence reads: CASSQRDRAGEQYF. The CDR3, as DNA: TGTGCCAGCAGCCAACGGGACAGGGCGGGAGAGCAGTACTTC.

This clone was observed a single time. The rearrangement uses TRBV7-6 and TRBJ1-1; D might be TRBD1 (6 bases). V dropped 1 base and J dropped 3 bases, with 12 bases sitting between them. The V gene's germline CDR1 is SGHVS and CDR2 FNYEAQ. CDR3 length: 15 residues. The CDR3 sequence is CASSLDGGRDTEAFF. The DNA for the CDR3 is TGTGCCAGCAGCTTAGACGGGGGCCGGGACACTGAAGCTTTCTTT.

The V call is TRBV4-1, the J call TRBJ1-1, with 7 bases that match TRBD1. The CDR3 has 15 residues. CDR1 MGHRA and CDR2 YSYEKL come from the germline V gene. J lost 5 bases, V lost 5 bases, and 11 bases had no gene match. The CDR3 protein is CASSNPGGPRTEAFF. Here the CDR3 DNA reads TGCGCCAGCAGCAATCCAGGGGGGCCGAGGACTGAAGCTTTCTTT.

The chain recombines TRBV11-2 with TRBJ1-2; D is unresolved. Germline V gene lookup returns CDR1 SGHAT and CDR2 FQNNGV. V lost 4 bases and J 5 bases, leaving 17 bases between the germline ends. The CDR3 is made up of 15 amino acids. The CDR3 DNA sequence: TGTGCCAGCAGCTGGGAGGAGGGCAGGATATATGGCTACACCTTC. Its translation: CASSWEEGRIYGYTF.

CDR3 loop: CASSQDISGGGTGELFF. CDR3 DNA sequence: TGCGCCAGCAGCCAAGATATATCAGGGGGAGGAACCGGGGAGCTGTTTTTT. The V and J genes are TRBV4-1 and TRBJ2-2; maybe TRBD1 (7 bases). The CDR3 sequence is 17 residues long. The V gene lost 0 bases and the J gene lost 5 bases, with 16 bases spanning the gap. In germline, CDR1 is MGHRA, CDR2 YSYEKL.

In this sample, this clone turned up once. This chain uses TRBV6-1 with TRBJ2-1; 9 bases align to TRBD2. The CDR3 consists of 15 residues. V lost 1 base and J lost 8; bases outside the gene matches: 6. CDR1 and CDR2 from the germline V gene are MNHNS and SASEGT. CDR3 sequence reads: CASSEVGTSLDEQFF. The CDR3, as DNA: TGTGCCAGCAGTGAAGTGGGGACTAGCTTAGATGAGCAGTTCTTC.

The rearrangement uses TRBV19 and TRBJ2-1; 9 bases agree with TRBD1. This CDR3 has 16 amino acids. Germline lookup yields CDR1 LNHDA and CDR2 SQIVND (reference sequence). The V and J ends lost 6 bases and 7 bases, in that order; junction bases with no gene match: 13. This CDR3 is CASSQPRTGVGNEQFF. DNA of the CDR3: TGTGCCAGTAGCCAACCACGGACAGGGGTAGGTAATGAGCAGTTCTTC. Based on the CDR3 plus reference TRBV19 and TRBJ2-1, the full variable domain is DGGITQSPKYLFRKEGQNVTLSCEQNLNHDAMYWYRQDPGQGLRLIYYSQIVNDFQKGDIAEGYSVSREKKESFPLTVTSAQKNPTAFYLCASSQPRTGVGNEQFFGPGTRLTVL.

The rearrangement uses TRBV11-2 and TRBJ2-7; 7 bases line up with TRBD2. V shed 0 bases, J shed 5 bases, and the junction held 4 bases outside the gene matches. This CDR3 is 14 amino acids long. CDR1 and CDR2 (germline): SGHAT, FQNNGV. The CDR3 loop reads CASSLEGGADEQYF. Here the CDR3 DNA reads TGTGCCAGCAGCTTAGAGGGAGGGGCCGACGAGCAGTACTTC.

This chain links TRBV4-1 with TRBJ1-5; no definite D call. Germline V gene data show CDR1 as MGHRA and CDR2 as YSYEKL. This CDR3 has 15 amino acids. V was cut by 1 base and J by 9 bases, with 16 bases left in between. CDR3 sequence reads: CASSQVRLRDGPQHF. CDR3 DNA sequence: TGCGCCAGCAGCCAAGTTAGATTACGAGACGGGCCCCAGCATTTT.

The V gene is TRBV7-9, the J gene TRBJ2-3, with unresolved D. Trimming pared 5 bases from V and 6 bases from J, leaving 3 bases between. The CDR3 contains 10 residues. Germline values: CDR1 SEHNR, CDR2 FQNEAQ (reference sequence). CDR3 protein: CASSRDTQYF. DNA of the CDR3: TGTGCCAGCAGCCGGGATACGCAGTATTTT.